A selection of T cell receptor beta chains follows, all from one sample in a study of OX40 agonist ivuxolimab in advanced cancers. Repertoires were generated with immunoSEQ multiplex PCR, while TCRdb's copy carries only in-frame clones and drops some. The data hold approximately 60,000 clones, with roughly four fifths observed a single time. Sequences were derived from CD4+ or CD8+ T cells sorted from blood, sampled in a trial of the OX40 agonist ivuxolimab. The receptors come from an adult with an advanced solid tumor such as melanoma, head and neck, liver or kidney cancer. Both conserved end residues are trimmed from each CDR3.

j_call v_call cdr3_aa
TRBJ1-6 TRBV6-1 ASSEAPVSPLH
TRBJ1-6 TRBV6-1 ASSEVYGGHSPLH
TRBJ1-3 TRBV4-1 ASSQEASSSGNTIY
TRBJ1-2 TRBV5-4 ASSDRGNYGYT
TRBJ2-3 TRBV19 ASSIAGASGTQY
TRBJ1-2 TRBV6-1 ASKEPNYGYT
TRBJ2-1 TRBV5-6 ASSFTAGGQF
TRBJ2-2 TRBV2 ASWDRADSNTGELF
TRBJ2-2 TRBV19 ATTYEGAGELF
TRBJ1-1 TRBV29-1 SVGRGEGNTEAF
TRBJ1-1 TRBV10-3 AISTGATEAF